This TCR beta chain is drawn from a study of blood T cell repertoires in COVID-19. In the study overall: COVID-19 samples collected from the United States, Italy and Spain covered acute and convalescent phases. PBMCs, B-cell-depleted T cells, or T cells provided the cDNA or gDNA that made up the material.

With V trimmed by 0 bases and J by 8 bases, 5 bases remained unmatched. Germline loops: CDR1 KGHSH, CDR2 LQKENI. The CDR3 has 14 residues. In the authors' workflow: Amplifying reference gene primers gave estimates of nucleated cell counts. Sequencing was performed with immunoSEQ multiplex PCR; in TCRdb, only in-frame clones are kept and a portion is missing. That table gives V, J and clone size, and the DNA gave D and trimming. This sample has roughly 190,000 clones; approximately 89% occur once, and the top ten carry around 7.5%. This clonotype originated in a woman aged 55-70 years with acute or convalescent COVID-19. The sequenced material came from peripheral blood. This chain uses TRBV18 with TRBJ1-2; TRBD1 matches at 8 bases. The CDR3 region has the DNA TGTGCCAGCTCACCACCTACGACAGGGGACGGCTACACCTTC. Translation: CASSPPTTGDGYTF.